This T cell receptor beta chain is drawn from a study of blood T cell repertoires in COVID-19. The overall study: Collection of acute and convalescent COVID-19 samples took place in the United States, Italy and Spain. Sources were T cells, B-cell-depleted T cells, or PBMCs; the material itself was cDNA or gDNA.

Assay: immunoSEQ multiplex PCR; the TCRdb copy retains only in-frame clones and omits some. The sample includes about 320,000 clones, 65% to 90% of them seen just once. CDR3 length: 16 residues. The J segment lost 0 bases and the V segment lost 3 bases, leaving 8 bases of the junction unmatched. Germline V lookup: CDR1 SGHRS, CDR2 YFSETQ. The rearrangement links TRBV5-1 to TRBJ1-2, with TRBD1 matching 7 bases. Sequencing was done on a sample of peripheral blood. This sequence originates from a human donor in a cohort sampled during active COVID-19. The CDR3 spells CASSSAAGGANYGYTF. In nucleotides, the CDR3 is TGCGCCAGCAGCTCGGCGGCAGGGGGAGCTAACTATGGCTACACCTTC.